The clone carrying this TCR beta chain was recorded many times. The target antigen is unknown. RNA transcripts provided the source from which TCR beta CDR3 regions were amplified. HTBI primers were employed in a first-round RT-PCR of the TCR CDR3. Using its own MiXCR run on the multiplex PCR reads, TCRdb lists one record per CDR3 protein. Counted here are about 53,000 distinct CDR3 sequences, about 49% occurring once; the ten biggest clones make up around 12%. The data belong to a study of T cells in Graves' hyperthyroidism and ophthalmopathy. General study points: Among thyroid clonotypes expanded above 0.001, most also appeared in blood. From stable hyperthyroidism, ophthalmopathy was separated by a 13 V-J model.

Reasons for excluding patients were uncontrolled infection, other autoimmune disease, pregnancy or lactation. Diagnosis rested on symptoms, serum thyroxine and TRAb, thyroid ultrasound, and orbital computed tomography. This CDR3 contains 11 residues. Trimming cost V 4 bases and J 4 bases, with 5 bases left between them. Looked up from germline, CDR1 is MGHDK and CDR2 is SYGVNS. The sample comprised blood. This chain connects TRBV25-1 to TRBJ2-7; D is unclear. The sequence was collected from a woman in her 30s with Graves' ophthalmopathy. The CDR3 loop reads CASSVVYEQYF. The CDR3 DNA follows: TGTGCCAGCAGTGTTGTTTACGAGCAGTACTTC.